The 30 T cell receptor beta chains given below trace back to one sample, sequenced in a study of blood T cell repertoires in COVID-19. Sequencing was performed with immunoSEQ multiplex PCR; in TCRdb, only in-frame clones are kept and a portion is missing. Of about 500,000 clones in the sample, 85% to 90% were seen once. The source material was peripheral blood. The receptors shown here come from a man aged 18 to 29 with COVID-19, enrolled during active disease.

V is TRBV3-1 (or the pseudogene TRBV3-2) and J is TRBJ1-1; D is possibly TRBD1 (5 bases). The CDR3 length is 13 residues. Germline CDR1 LGHDT, CDR2 YNNKEL (reference sequence). V was shortened by 7 bases and J by 13 bases, with 22 bases between the two germline ends. The CDR3 nucleotides read TGTGCCAGCACCCTACTCACAGGCCAGGTGGTTTTCTTT. Its protein product is CASTLLTGQVVFF.

The genes are TRBV5-1 and TRBJ2-5; possible D gene TRBD1, 6 bases. There are 13 residues in the CDR3. The germline gives CDR1 SGHRS, CDR2 YFSETQ. V dropped 5 bases and J dropped 0 bases, with 8 bases sitting between them. The CDR3 coding sequence is TGCGCCAGCAGACAGGGCTACCAAGAGACCCAGTACTTC. Translated, it gives CASRQGYQETQYF.

The chain recombines TRBV6-1 with TRBJ2-6; no clear D. This CDR3 region has 14 residues. The ends were cut back, 1 base at V and 4 bases at J, with 5 bases in the middle. CDR1 MNHNS and CDR2 SASEGT come from the germline V gene. This CDR3 is CASSEGAGANVLTF. As DNA, the CDR3 is TGTGCCAGCAGTGAAGGGGCCGGGGCCAACGTCCTGACTTTC.

The J gene is TRBJ1-5, the V gene TRBV19; D possibly corresponds to TRBD1 (5 bases). The CDR3 totals 15 residues. The germline CDR1 and CDR2 sequences are LNHDA and SQIVND (reference sequence). Between the trimmed V and J ends, which lost 10 bases and 0 bases, there was a span of 16 bases. The DNA for the CDR3 is TGTGCCACCGATAAGGGGTTCCGTAGCAATCAGCCCCAGCATTTT. The encoded protein is CATDKGFRSNQPQHF.

This chain connects TRBV30 to TRBJ2-7, with TRBD2 identical over 13 bases. The CDR3 has 16 amino acids. Trimming removed 0 bases from V and 4 bases from J; junction bases left unmatched: 6. In germline, CDR1 is GTSNPN, CDR2 SVGIG (reference sequence). The CDR3 DNA reads TGTGCCTGGAGTGTACCGGGACTAGCGGGACCTTACGAGCAGTACTTC. It encodes CAWSVPGLAGPYEQYF.

This sequence joins TRBV28 and TRBJ2-7; maybe TRBD2 (6 bases). V was shortened by 5 bases and J by 5 bases, with 13 bases between the two germline ends. The germline gives CDR1 MDHEN, CDR2 SYDVKM. The CDR3 runs to 13 residues. This CDR3 is CASSRSSGDEQYF. DNA of the CDR3: TGTGCCAGCAGTAGATCTTCGGGAGACGAGCAGTACTTC. The full variable domain, in which reference TRBV28 and TRBJ2-7 provide the parts outside the CDR3, is DVKVTQSSRYLVKRTGEKVFLECVQDMDHENMFWYRQDPGLGLRLIYFSYDVKMKEKGDIPEGYSVSREKKERFSLILESASTNQTSMYLCASSRSSGDEQYFGPGTRLTVT.

A word on this clone: The junction does not match germline at one end; this may be a read error. The CDR3 coding sequence is TGTGCCAGCAGCTTAGGGGAGTCGACAGGCTTCTTC. The encoded protein is CASSLGESTGFF. V gene TRBV13 combines with J gene TRBJ1-2; tentative D call: TRBD1 (6 bases). CDR3 length equals 12 residues. The germline CDR1 and CDR2 sequences are PRHDT and FYEKMQ (reference sequence).

The table lists this clone with a count of one. Other DNA variants within this sample encode the same CDR3. The chain carries TRBV5-1 and TRBJ2-3; 13 bases map to TRBD2. The J segment lost 2 bases and the V segment lost 4 bases, leaving 4 bases of the junction unmatched. Germline V gene data show CDR1 as SGHRS and CDR2 as YFSETQ. The length of the CDR3 is 16 residues. The CDR3 here is CASSLGLAGATDTQYF. In DNA form, the CDR3 reads TGCGCCAGCAGCCTAGGACTAGCGGGGGCCACAGATACGCAGTATTTT.

In this sample, this clone turned up once. The chain links TRBV25-1 to TRBJ2-3; no clear D. Germline loops: CDR1 MGHDK, CDR2 SYGVNS. V lost 1 base and J lost 0, with 5 bases in between. This CDR3 region has 14 residues. CDR3: CASSESGSTDTQYF. The CDR3 DNA follows: TGTGCCAGCAGTGAATCCGGTAGCACAGATACGCAGTATTTT.

The V gene is TRBV5-3, the J gene TRBJ2-5, with D unclear. TRBV5-3 is designated an ORF whose function remains uncertain. The CDR3 totals 11 residues. V lost 2 bases, J lost 5 bases, and 4 bases lay in between. The CDR3 coding sequence is TGTGCCAGAAGCTTTGCGGAGACCCAGTACTTC. It translates to CARSFAETQYF.

The chain combines TRBV3-1 (or the pseudogene TRBV3-2) with TRBJ2-2; 7 nucleotides line up with TRBD2. This CDR3 is built from 12 residues. The junction had 2 bases not matched to a gene; V was cut back by 8 bases and J by 5 bases. Germline V gene lookup returns CDR1 LGHDT and CDR2 YNNKEL (reference sequence). The CDR3 DNA follows: TGTGCCAGCCAGGGAGGGACCGGGGAGCTGTTTTTT. This codes for CASQGGTGELFF.

V is TRBV7-8 and J is TRBJ2-3, with 9 bases that match TRBD1. The CDR3 is made up of 17 amino acids. Losses at the gene ends were 5 bases for V and 4 bases for J; bases not matched to a gene: 13. The germline V gene has CDR1 SGHVS and CDR2 FQNEAQ. The CDR3: CASSDSGTGFGADTQYF. The CDR3 DNA reads TGTGCCAGCAGCGACTCCGGGACAGGGTTCGGAGCAGATACGCAGTATTTT.

The chain has TRBV19 and TRBJ1-1; the D is unclear. Germline V gives CDR1 LNHDA, CDR2 SQIVND (reference sequence). V was shortened by 6 bases and J by 3 bases, with 14 bases between the two germline ends. This CDR3 has 14 amino acids. The CDR3 DNA reads as TGTGCCAGTAGGAACCGGGAAAGGGACACTGAAGCTTTCTTT. It translates to CASRNRERDTEAFF.

The V call is TRBV2, the J call TRBJ2-3; tentatively, D is TRBD2 (6 bases). V gave up 6 bases and J gave up 0 bases, with 10 bases separating them. The CDR3 consists of 14 residues. Per germline, CDR1 SNHLY and CDR2 FYNNEI. The CDR3 sequence: CASRGTGSTDTQYF. The CDR3 coding sequence is TGTGCCAGCAGGGGGACTGGCAGCACAGATACGCAGTATTTT.

The chain links TRBV4-1 to TRBJ2-1, with 7 positions matching TRBD1. Germline V gives CDR1 MGHRA, CDR2 YSYEKL. With V trimmed by 6 bases and J by 6 bases, 11 bases remained unmatched. CDR3 length equals 15 residues. CDR3 nucleotide sequence: TGCGCCAGCAGAGAAGTCTGGGACAGCGGCAATGAGCAGTTCTTC. Protein: CASREVWDSGNEQFF.

The chain employs TRBV11-2 and TRBJ2-7; D not resolved. This CDR3 spans 13 amino acids. V was trimmed by 1 base and J by 2 bases, leaving 6 bases between them. CDR1 and CDR2 (germline): SGHAT, FQNNGV. CDR3 coding DNA: TGTGCCAGCAGCTTAGGGGCACCCTACGAGCAGTACTTC. Encoded protein: CASSLGAPYEQYF.

This chain connects TRBV13 to TRBJ2-3; possibly TRBD2 for D (5 bases). Germline V gene data show CDR1 as PRHDT and CDR2 as FYEKMQ (reference sequence). V gave up 5 bases and J gave up 5 bases, with 14 bases separating them. This CDR3 spans 14 amino acids. CDR3 region: CASSPGVALDTQYF. DNA of the CDR3: TGTGCCAGCAGCCCCGGGGTAGCTTTAGATACGCAGTATTTT.

V and J are TRBV7-6 and TRBJ2-3; D gene ambiguous. Germline CDR1 and CDR2: SGHVS and FNYEAQ. Trimming took off 0 bases at V and 0 bases at J, with 10 bases between the two ends. The CDR3 runs to 16 residues. The CDR3 protein is CASSLAVDKSTDTQYF. CDR3 DNA sequence: TGTGCCAGCAGCTTAGCCGTAGATAAGAGCACAGATACGCAGTATTTT.

CDR3 sequence: CASSGEGATEAFF. CDR3 coding DNA: TGTGCCAGCAGCGGCGAGGGGGCCACTGAAGCTTTCTTT. The rearrangement uses TRBV7-9 and TRBJ1-1; 7 bases fit TRBD1. CDR1 is SEHNR and CDR2 is FQNEAQ in the germline V gene (reference sequence). Trimming took 5 bases from V and 4 from J; bases not matched to a gene: 4. This CDR3 is built from 13 residues.

The rearrangement uses TRBV7-9 and TRBJ2-1; a weak D match, TRBD2 (5 bases). CDR1 is SEHNR and CDR2 is FQNEAQ in the germline V gene (reference sequence). V was shortened by 2 bases and J by 0 bases, with 8 bases between the two germline ends. This CDR3 is 15 amino acids long. This CDR3 is CASSLRGASYNEQFF. The CDR3 DNA reads TGTGCCAGCAGCTTACGGGGAGCCTCCTACAATGAGCAGTTCTTC.

The V gene is TRBV27, the J gene TRBJ2-7; 8 bases agree with TRBD1. This CDR3 has 14 residues. Per the germline V gene, CDR1 is MNHEY and CDR2 is SMNVEV (reference sequence). Germline trimming cut 1 base from V and 5 bases from J; bases unmatched to any gene: 4. Written as DNA, the CDR3 is TGTGCCAGCAGTTTATTCCAGGGGGCCCACGAGCAGTACTTC. Its protein is CASSLFQGAHEQYF.

V usage is TRBV19 and J usage is TRBJ1-1; D possibly corresponds to TRBD1 (5 bases). Between the trimmed V and J ends, which lost 9 bases and 3 bases, there was a span of 11 bases. Germline loops: CDR1 LNHDA, CDR2 SQIVND (reference sequence). The CDR3 has 12 amino acids. In nucleotides, the CDR3 is TGTGCCAGCGAGGCGGGGGACACTGAAGCTTTCTTT. This codes for CASEAGDTEAFF.

The chain carries TRBV27 and TRBJ2-2; 10 bases map to TRBD1. J was trimmed by 3 bases and V by 3 bases; bases with no gene match: 10. Germline V gene lookup returns CDR1 MNHEY and CDR2 SMNVEV (reference sequence). The CDR3 is 18 residues long. The CDR3 here is CASSFRGTGATDTGELFF. DNA for the CDR3: TGTGCCAGCAGTTTCCGCGGGACAGGGGCGACTGACACCGGGGAGCTGTTTTTT.

The V call is TRBV2, the J call TRBJ2-1; D is perhaps TRBD2 (5 bases). With 8 bases removed from V and 4 bases from J, the gap between germline ends came to 9 bases. The CDR3 has 12 residues. Germline CDR1 is SNHLY and CDR2 is FYNNEI. The CDR3 reads CASGREYNEQFF. CDR3 DNA sequence: TGTGCCAGCGGCCGGGAATACAATGAGCAGTTCTTC.

This chain links TRBV7-9 with TRBJ1-2, with D hard to call. Trimming cost V 5 bases and J 5 bases, with 12 bases left between them. Looked up from germline, CDR1 is SEHNR and CDR2 is FQNEAQ (reference sequence). This CDR3 contains 13 residues. CDR3 sequence (DNA): TGTGCCAGCAGCCCGCTCGGTCCGTATGGCTACACCTTC. This codes for CASSPLGPYGYTF. Full variable domain (outside the CDR3, taken from reference TRBV7-9 and TRBJ1-2): DTGVSQNPRHKITKRGQNVTFRCDPISEHNRLYWYRQTLGQGPEFLTYFQNEAQLEKSRLLSDRFSAERPKGSFSTLEIQRTEQGDSAMYLCASSPLGPYGYTFGSGTRLTVV.

This clone was counted a single time. The chain couples TRBV7-9 to TRBJ2-7, with 7 positions matching TRBD2. Germline values: CDR1 SEHNR, CDR2 FQNEAQ (reference sequence). The CDR3 has 15 amino acids. With 5 bases clipped from V and 3 bases from J, the junction kept 10 bases outside the gene matches. The CDR3 coding sequence is TGTGCCAGCAGCCCCGCGGGCGGGGGTGGCTACGAGCAGTACTTC. This codes for CASSPAGGGGYEQYF. The variable domain in full, completed from reference TRBV7-9 and TRBJ2-7, reads DTGVSQNPRHKITKRGQNVTFRCDPISEHNRLYWYRQTLGQGPEFLTYFQNEAQLEKSRLLSDRFSAERPKGSFSTLEIQRTEQGDSAMYLCASSPAGGGGYEQYFGPGTRLTVT.

The chain employs TRBV3-1 (or the pseudogene TRBV3-2) and TRBJ1-2, with no clear D. Between the trimmed V and J ends, which lost 3 bases and 8 bases, there was a span of 19 bases. From germline, CDR1 is LGHDT and CDR2 YNNKEL (reference sequence). CDR3 length: 15 amino acids. The CDR3 coding sequence is TGTGCCAGCAGCCACTCAGGATTACGGAAGATGGGCTACACCTTC. Its translation is CASSHSGLRKMGYTF.

V gene TRBV7-8 combines with J gene TRBJ1-6, with 8 bases lining up with TRBD1. Germline V gene lookup returns CDR1 SGHVS and CDR2 FQNEAQ. V gave up 2 bases and J gave up 8 bases; unmatched junction bases: 5. The CDR3 has 15 residues. The CDR3 coding sequence is TGTGCCAGCAGCTTAAGACAGGGGCGAGATTCACCCCTCCACTTT. The encoded protein is CASSLRQGRDSPLHF.

The gene calls are TRBV7-9 and TRBJ2-1; TRBD2 agrees at 12 bases. The CDR3 has 15 amino acids. Losses at the gene ends were 2 bases for V and 8 bases for J; bases not matched to a gene: 4. Germline-derived CDR1 and CDR2 are SEHNR and FQNEAQ (reference sequence). The CDR3 DNA reads as TGTGCCAGCAGCTTACTAGCGGGAGGGCCCTATGAGCAGTTCTTC. It codes for CASSLLAGGPYEQFF.

The V gene is TRBV2, the J gene TRBJ1-6; D gene ambiguous. There are 16 residues in the CDR3. V was cut by 3 bases and J by 6 bases, with 15 bases left in between. Germline V CDR1 and CDR2: SNHLY, FYNNEI. CDR3 sequence reads: CASSDSVGHGNSPLHF. The CDR3 bases are TGTGCCAGCAGTGATTCGGTTGGGCATGGTAATTCACCCCTCCACTTT.